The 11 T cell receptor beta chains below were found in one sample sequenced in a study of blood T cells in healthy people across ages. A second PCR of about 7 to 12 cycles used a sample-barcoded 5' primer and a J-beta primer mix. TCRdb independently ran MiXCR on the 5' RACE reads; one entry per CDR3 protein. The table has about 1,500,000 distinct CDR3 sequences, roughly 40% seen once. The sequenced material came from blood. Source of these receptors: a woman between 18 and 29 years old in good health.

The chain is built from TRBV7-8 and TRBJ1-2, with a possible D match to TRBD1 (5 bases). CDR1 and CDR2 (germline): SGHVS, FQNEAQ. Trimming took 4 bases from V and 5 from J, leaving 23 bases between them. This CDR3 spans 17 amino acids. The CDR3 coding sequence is TGTGCCAGCAGCTCAAGTGGGAGGGGACCGCTTTGGTATGGCTACACCTTC. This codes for CASSSSGRGPLWYGYTF.

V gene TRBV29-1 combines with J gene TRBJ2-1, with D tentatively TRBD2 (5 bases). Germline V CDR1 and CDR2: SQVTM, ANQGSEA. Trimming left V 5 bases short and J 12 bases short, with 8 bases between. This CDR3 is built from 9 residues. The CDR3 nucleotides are TGCAGCGTTCCGGGGTTGCAGTTCTTC. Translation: CSVPGLQFF.

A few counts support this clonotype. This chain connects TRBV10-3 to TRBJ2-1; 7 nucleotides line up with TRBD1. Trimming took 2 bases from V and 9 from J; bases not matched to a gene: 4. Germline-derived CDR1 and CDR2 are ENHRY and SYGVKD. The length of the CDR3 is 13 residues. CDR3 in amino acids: CAISEGPGGEQFF. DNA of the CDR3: TGTGCCATCAGTGAGGGACCAGGGGGTGAGCAGTTCTTC.

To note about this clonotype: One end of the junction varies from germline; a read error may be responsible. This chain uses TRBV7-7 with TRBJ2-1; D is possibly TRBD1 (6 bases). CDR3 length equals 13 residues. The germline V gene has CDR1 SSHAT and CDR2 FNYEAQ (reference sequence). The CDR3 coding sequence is TGTGCTAGCAGCCCTTTACAGGGAACTGAGCAGTTCTTC. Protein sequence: CASSPLQGTEQFF.

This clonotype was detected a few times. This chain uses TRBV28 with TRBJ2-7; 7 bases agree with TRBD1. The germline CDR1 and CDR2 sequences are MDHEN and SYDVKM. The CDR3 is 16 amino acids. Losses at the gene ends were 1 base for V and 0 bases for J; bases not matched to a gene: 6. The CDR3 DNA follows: TGTGCCAGCAGTTTATTTGGGACAGCCCCCTCCTACGAGCAGTACTTC. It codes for CASSLFGTAPSYEQYF.

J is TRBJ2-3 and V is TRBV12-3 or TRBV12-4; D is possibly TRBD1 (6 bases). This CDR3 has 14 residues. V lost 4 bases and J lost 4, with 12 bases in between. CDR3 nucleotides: TGTGCCAGCAGTTCGAGACAGGTCCCAGATACGCAGTATTTT. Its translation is CASSSRQVPDTQYF.

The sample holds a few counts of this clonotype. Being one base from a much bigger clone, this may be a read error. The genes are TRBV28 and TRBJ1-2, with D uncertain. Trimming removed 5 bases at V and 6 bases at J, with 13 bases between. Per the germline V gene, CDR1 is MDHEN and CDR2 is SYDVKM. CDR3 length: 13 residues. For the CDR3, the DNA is TGTGCCAGCAGTGTAGAGGTTGCCCATGGCTACACCTTC. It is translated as CASSVEVAHGYTF.

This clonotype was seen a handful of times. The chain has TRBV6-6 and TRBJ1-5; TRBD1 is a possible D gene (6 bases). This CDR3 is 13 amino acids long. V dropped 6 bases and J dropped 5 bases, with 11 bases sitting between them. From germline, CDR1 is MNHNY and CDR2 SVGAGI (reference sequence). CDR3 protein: CASRRQVDQPQHF. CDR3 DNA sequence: TGTGCCAGCAGGCGACAGGTCGATCAGCCCCAGCATTTT.

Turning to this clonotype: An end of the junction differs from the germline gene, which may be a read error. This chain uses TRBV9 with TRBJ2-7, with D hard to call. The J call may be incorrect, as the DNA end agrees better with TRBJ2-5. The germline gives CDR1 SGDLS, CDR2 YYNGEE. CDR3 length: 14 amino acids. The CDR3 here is CAGSSSAYQETQYF. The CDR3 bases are TGTGCCGGCAGCTCCTCGGCGTACCAAGAGACCCAGTACTTC.

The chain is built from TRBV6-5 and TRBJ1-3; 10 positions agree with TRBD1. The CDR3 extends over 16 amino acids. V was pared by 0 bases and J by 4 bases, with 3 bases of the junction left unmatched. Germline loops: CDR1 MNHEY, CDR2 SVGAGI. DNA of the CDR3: TGTGCCAGCAGTTACTCGGGACAGGGGAACGGAAACACCATATATTTT. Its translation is CASSYSGQGNGNTIYF.

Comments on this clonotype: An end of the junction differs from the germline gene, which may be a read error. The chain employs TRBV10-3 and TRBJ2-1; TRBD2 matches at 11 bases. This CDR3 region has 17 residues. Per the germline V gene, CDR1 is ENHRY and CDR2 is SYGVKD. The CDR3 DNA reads TGTGCCTCTGCAACTAGCGGGGGACCAACGACCTACAATGAGCTGTTCTTC. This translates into CASATSGGPTTYNELFF.